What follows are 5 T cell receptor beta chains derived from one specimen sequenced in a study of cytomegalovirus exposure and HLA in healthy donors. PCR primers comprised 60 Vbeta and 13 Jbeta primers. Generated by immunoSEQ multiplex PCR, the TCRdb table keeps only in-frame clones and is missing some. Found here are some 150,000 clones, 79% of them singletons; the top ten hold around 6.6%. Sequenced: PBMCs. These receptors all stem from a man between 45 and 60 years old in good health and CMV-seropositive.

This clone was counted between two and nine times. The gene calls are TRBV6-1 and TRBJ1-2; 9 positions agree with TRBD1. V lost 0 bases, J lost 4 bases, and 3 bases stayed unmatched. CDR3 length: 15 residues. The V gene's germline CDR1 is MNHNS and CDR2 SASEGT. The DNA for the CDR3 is TGTGCCAGCAGTGAAGCCGAGACAGGGGGCTATGGCTACACCTTC. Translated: CASSEAETGGYGYTF.

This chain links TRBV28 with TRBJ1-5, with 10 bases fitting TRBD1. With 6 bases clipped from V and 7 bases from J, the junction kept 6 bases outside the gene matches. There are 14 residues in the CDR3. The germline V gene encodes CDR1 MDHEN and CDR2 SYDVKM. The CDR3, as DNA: TGTGCCAGCAGGACAGGGGGCTTAGGGCAGCCCCAGCATTTT. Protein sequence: CASRTGGLGQPQHF. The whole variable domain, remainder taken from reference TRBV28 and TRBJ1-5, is DVKVTQSSRYLVKRTGEKVFLECVQDMDHENMFWYRQDPGLGLRLIYFSYDVKMKEKGDIPEGYSVSREKKERFSLILESASTNQTSMYLCASRTGGLGQPQHFGDGTRLSIL.

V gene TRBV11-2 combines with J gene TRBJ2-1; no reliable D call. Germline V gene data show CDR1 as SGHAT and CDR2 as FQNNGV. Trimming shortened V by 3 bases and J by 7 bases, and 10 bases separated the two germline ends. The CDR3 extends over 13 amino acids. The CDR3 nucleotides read TGTGCCAGCAGCTTCTTCGAGAGGAATGAGCAGTTCTTC. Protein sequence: CASSFFERNEQFF.

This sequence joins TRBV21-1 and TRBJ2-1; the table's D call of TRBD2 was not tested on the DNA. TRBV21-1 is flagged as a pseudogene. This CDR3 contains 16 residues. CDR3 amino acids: CASSKVRSGGYNEQFF. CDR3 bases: TGTGCCAGCAGCAAAGTGCGCTCCGGCGGGTACAATGAGCAGTTCTTC.

The CDR3 coding sequence is TGTGCCAGCAGTTTAAGGCCGGGAACTGGAAACACCATATATTTT. It translates to CASSLRPGTGNTIYF. The chain combines TRBV28 with TRBJ1-3; D is undetermined. From germline, CDR1 is MDHEN and CDR2 SYDVKM. The V end was cut by 2 bases, the J end by 2 bases, with 10 bases between. CDR3 length: 15 residues. Together with reference TRBV28 and TRBJ1-3, the CDR3 gives the full variable domain: DVKVTQSSRYLVKRTGEKVFLECVQDMDHENMFWYRQDPGLGLRLIYFSYDVKMKEKGDIPEGYSVSREKKERFSLILESASTNQTSMYLCASSLRPGTGNTIYFGEGSWLTVV.